The 8 T cell receptor beta chains reported below all come from one sample, sequenced in a study of immune cell composition in non-small cell lung cancer. Repertoires were generated with immunoSEQ multiplex PCR, while TCRdb's copy carries only in-frame clones and drops some. Among 2,000 or so clones, 81% were seen once, and the ten largest hold around 3.9%. The specimen was lung tumor tissue. These receptors came from a human donor with non-small cell lung cancer.

The gene calls are TRBV27 and TRBJ2-6; D may be TRBD1 (5 bases). V lost 6 bases to trimming and J lost 4 bases, with 7 bases between them. Germline assignment: CDR1 MNHEY and CDR2 SMNVEV (reference sequence). The CDR3 loop spans 13 amino acids. The CDR3 sequence is CASRGPGANVLTF. The CDR3 DNA reads TGTGCCAGCAGGGGGCCCGGGGCCAACGTCCTGACTTTC.

The gene calls are TRBV6-5 and TRBJ1-4; no definite D call. V lost 6 bases, J lost 6 bases, and 11 bases lay in between. The germline gives CDR1 MNHEY, CDR2 SVGAGI. The CDR3 extends over 13 amino acids. Written as DNA, the CDR3 is TGTGCCAGCAGACAGCCCCCGGATGAAAAACTGTTTTTT. It translates to CASRQPPDEKLFF.

The rearrangement uses TRBV30 and TRBJ2-1; D uncertain. The V end was cut by 3 bases, the J end by 5 bases, with 11 bases between. The germline V gene has CDR1 GTSNPN and CDR2 SVGIG (reference sequence). The CDR3 loop spans 13 amino acids. The CDR3 sequence: CAWSGGYDNEQFF. In DNA, the CDR3 is TGTGCCTGGAGCGGTGGTTATGACAATGAGCAGTTCTTC.

The rearrangement links TRBV28 to TRBJ1-5, with TRBD1 as a possible D gene (5 bases). The germline gives CDR1 MDHEN, CDR2 SYDVKM. V was pared by 0 bases and J by 1 base, with 10 bases between. The length of the CDR3 is 16 residues. The CDR3 DNA follows: TGTGCCAGCAGTTTATGGGGAGGGGCAAGCAATCAGCCCCAGCATTTT. Translation gives CASSLWGGASNQPQHF.

This chain joins TRBV7-8 and TRBJ2-4; 10 bases fit TRBD2. The CDR3 totals 16 residues. The ends lost 5 bases at V and 0 bases at J; junction bases unmatched: 4. Germline V gives CDR1 SGHVS, CDR2 FQNEAQ. CDR3 sequence (DNA): TGTGCCAGCAGCGTTGGACTAGCGGTAGCCAAAAACATTCAGTACTTC. Protein sequence: CASSVGLAVAKNIQYF.

The V call is TRBV4-1, the J call TRBJ1-4, with D unclear. V was clipped by 3 bases and J by 0 bases, with 8 bases between them. Germline-derived CDR1 and CDR2 are MGHRA and YSYEKL. CDR3 length: 15 amino acids. The DNA for the CDR3 is TGCGCCAGCAGCCATGGGCGATCAACTAATGAAAAACTGTTTTTT. Protein product: CASSHGRSTNEKLFF.

V and J are TRBV15 and TRBJ1-5; D gene uncertain. Germline CDR1 and CDR2: LNHNV and YYDKDF (reference sequence). V was clipped by 5 bases and J by 11 bases, with 10 bases between them. CDR3 length equals 11 residues. As DNA, the CDR3 is TGTGCCACCAGCTCGGGGATTACCCAGCATTTT. This sequence encodes CATSSGITQHF.

Remarks on this clone: The identical CDR3 is also encoded by other nucleotide sequences in the sample. The chain recombines TRBV7-9 with TRBJ2-2; possibly TRBD1 for D (6 bases). Germline V CDR1 and CDR2: SEHNR, FQNEAQ (reference sequence). V was pared by 1 base and J by 3 bases, with 12 bases between. CDR3 length equals 16 residues. The chain's CDR3 is CASSLGTGFYTGELFF. The CDR3 bases are TGTGCCAGCAGCTTAGGTACAGGGTTTTACACCGGGGAGCTGTTTTTT. Full variable domain (rest looked up from reference TRBV7-9 and TRBJ2-2): DTGVSQNPRHKITKRGQNVTFRCDPISEHNRLYWYRQTLGQGPEFLTYFQNEAQLEKSRLLSDRFSAERPKGSFSTLEIQRTEQGDSAMYLCASSLGTGFYTGELFFGEGSRLTVL.